One sample yielded the 29 T cell receptor beta chains listed below, sequenced in a study of a mutant IDH1 vaccine in newly diagnosed glioma. Time point noted: week 23, last vaccination. Every vaccination contained 300 ug of the mutant IDH1 20-mer peptide and was paired with topical imiquimod. Produced via immunoSEQ multiplex PCR; TCRdb's table is partial and in-frame only. The profile shows roughly 29,000 clones, around 80% of them singletons. These TCRs are of unknown antigen specificity. The sequencing used PBMCs, collected from a glioma patient whose treatment included an IDH1 peptide vaccine. The source is a woman aged 18 to 35 with glioma.

This clone was recorded once. The J gene is TRBJ2-3, the V gene TRBV12-5, with D possibly being TRBD2 (5 bases). V was trimmed by 7 bases and J by 0 bases, leaving 20 bases between them. The CDR3 runs to 17 residues. In germline, CDR1 is LGHNT, CDR2 FRNRAP. The chain's CDR3 is CASAPRASRTSTDTQYF. CDR3 sequence (DNA): TGTGCTAGTGCCCCCCGAGCTAGCCGAACTAGCACAGATACGCAGTATTTT.

This clone was seen only a few times. The rearrangement joins TRBV18 to TRBJ1-5; unclear D gene. Trimming took 0 bases from V and 7 from J, leaving 10 bases between them. The germline V gene encodes CDR1 KGHSH and CDR2 LQKENI. The CDR3 has 14 amino acids. CDR3: CASSPPNPGQPQHF. The CDR3 region has the DNA TGTGCCAGCTCACCACCGAACCCAGGACAGCCCCAGCATTTT.

The J gene is TRBJ1-1, the V gene TRBV4-2; 8 nucleotides match TRBD1. The CDR3 sequence is 15 residues long. Per the germline V gene, CDR1 is LGHNA and CDR2 is YNFKEQ. Trimming removed 5 bases from V and 3 bases from J; junction bases left unmatched: 8. The CDR3 nucleotides read TGTGCCAGCAGCGTCACGAGACAGGGGCACACTGAAGCTTTCTTT. This encodes CASSVTRQGHTEAFF.

The V and J genes are TRBV27 and TRBJ1-2; D is uncertain. The CDR3 has 15 amino acids. Trimming shortened V by 3 bases and J by 4 bases, and 15 bases separated the two germline ends. CDR1 is MNHEY and CDR2 is SMNVEV in the germline V gene (reference sequence). The CDR3 sequence: CASSLVAGNPYGYTF. DNA for the CDR3: TGTGCCAGCAGTTTGGTCGCGGGGAACCCCTATGGCTACACCTTC.

The chain recombines TRBV6-5 with TRBJ2-6, with D hard to call. CDR1 is MNHEY and CDR2 is SVGAGI in the germline V gene. Trimming removed 0 bases from V and 0 bases from J, with 6 bases in between. This CDR3 region has 16 residues. CDR3 protein: CASSYSWRSGANVLTF. The CDR3 DNA follows: TGTGCCAGCAGTTACTCGTGGCGCTCTGGGGCCAACGTCCTGACTTTC.

The chain recombines TRBV27 with TRBJ1-1; D is unresolved. CDR1 is MNHEY, CDR2 SMNVEV, per germline (reference sequence). This CDR3 is 12 amino acids long. V was cut by 3 bases and J by 6 bases, with 8 bases left in between. CDR3 region: CASSLAGAEAFF. CDR3 bases: TGTGCCAGCAGTTTGGCGGGAGCTGAAGCTTTCTTT.

The chain uses TRBV18 and TRBJ2-5; TRBD2 aligns across 7 bases. Germline assignment: CDR1 KGHSH and CDR2 LQKENI. The CDR3 is made up of 15 amino acids. The ends lost 2 bases at V and 3 bases at J; junction bases unmatched: 6. CDR3 nucleotide sequence: TGTGCCAGCTCACCAAGGTCTAGCGGAGAAGAGACCCAGTACTTC. This gives the protein CASSPRSSGEETQYF.

This chain connects TRBV6-4 to TRBJ2-1; either TRBD1 or TRBD2 may fit D (6 bases each). The germline V and J ends were trimmed by 5 bases and 4 bases, with 12 bases remaining between them. The V gene's germline CDR1 is MRHNA and CDR2 SNTAGT. The CDR3 runs to 14 residues. The CDR3 region has the DNA TGTGCCAGCAGTCCCAGGAGGGGGTACAATGAGCAGTTCTTC. Protein product: CASSPRRGYNEQFF.

The genes are TRBV7-9 and TRBJ2-3; a weak D match, TRBD1 (5 bases). The CDR3 runs to 15 residues. V was trimmed by 6 bases and J by 0 bases, leaving 13 bases between them. Germline-derived CDR1 and CDR2 are SEHNR and FQNEAQ (reference sequence). For the CDR3, the DNA is TGTGCCAGCAGTAAAGGGGAATCGAGCACAGATACGCAGTATTTT. Protein: CASSKGESSTDTQYF.

The rearrangement joins TRBV27 to TRBJ1-1; 7 bases line up with TRBD1. The ends lost 6 bases at V and 2 bases at J; junction bases unmatched: 9. CDR1 is MNHEY and CDR2 is SMNVEV in the germline V gene (reference sequence). The CDR3 consists of 15 residues. CDR3 sequence reads: CASRTFRTGNTEAFF. CDR3 in DNA: TGTGCCAGCAGGACCTTCCGGACAGGCAACACTGAAGCTTTCTTT.

A few counts support this clone. The rearrangement links TRBV19 to TRBJ1-1; D call uncertain. Germline loops: CDR1 LNHDA, CDR2 SQIVND (reference sequence). The CDR3 is 13 amino acids. The V gene lost 1 base and the J gene lost 4 bases, with 7 bases spanning the gap. In DNA form, the CDR3 reads TGTGCCAGTAGTATAGGCCTGAGCACTGAAGCTTTCTTT. Encoded protein: CASSIGLSTEAFF.

By share of the sample, this clone is medium-sized. The V and J genes are TRBV4-3 and TRBJ2-1; TRBD2 is a possible D gene (7 bases). The V end was cut by 4 bases, the J end by 2 bases, with 15 bases between. The germline CDR1 and CDR2 sequences are LGHNA and YSLEER. The CDR3 consists of 16 residues. The CDR3 is CASSRGGLPTYNEQFF. CDR3 coding DNA: TGCGCCAGCAGCCGAGGGGGACTACCGACCTACAATGAGCAGTTCTTC.

This clone was seen just once. The chain joins TRBV9 to TRBJ2-3; 7 positions agree with TRBD1. This CDR3 has 13 residues. The ends lost 3 bases at V and 3 bases at J; junction bases unmatched: 1. Germline V gene data show CDR1 as SGDLS and CDR2 as YYNGEE. CDR3: CASSGTGTDTQYF. The CDR3 nucleotides are TGTGCCAGCAGCGGGACAGGTACAGATACGCAGTATTTT.

The J gene is TRBJ1-4, the V gene TRBV7-9, with D possibly matching TRBD1 (5 bases). CDR3 length: 18 residues. Germline assignment: CDR1 SEHNR and CDR2 FQNEAQ (reference sequence). The V and J ends lost 5 bases and 3 bases respectively, with 22 bases between them. The DNA of the CDR3 is TGTGCCAGCAGCGATGGGCGGGCAGCGGGGGTCGCTAATGAAAAACTGTTTTTT. Translated: CASSDGRAAGVANEKLFF.

V is TRBV4-1 and J is TRBJ2-2; D not certain. This CDR3 comprises 13 residues. Trimming shortened V by 1 base and J by 7 bases, and 7 bases separated the two germline ends. Germline V gives CDR1 MGHRA, CDR2 YSYEKL. CDR3 amino acids: CASSQGAGGELFF. CDR3 in DNA: TGCGCCAGCAGCCAAGGAGCAGGCGGGGAGCTGTTTTTT.

This chain joins TRBV7-9 and TRBJ1-2; possible D gene TRBD1, 5 bases. Trimming took off 2 bases at V and 6 bases at J, with 22 bases between the two ends. This CDR3 is 17 amino acids long. Germline loops: CDR1 SEHNR, CDR2 FQNEAQ (reference sequence). In DNA, the CDR3 is TGTGCCAGCAGCTTACGGTTCCGGGGCGCGGATGGTGATGGCTACACCTTC. Translating gives CASSLRFRGADGDGYTF.

The rearrangement uses TRBV6-1 and TRBJ1-5; no clear D. CDR1 is MNHNS, CDR2 SASEGT, per germline. Trimming pared 7 bases from V and 1 base from J, leaving 11 bases between. The CDR3 spans 14 residues. The CDR3 DNA reads as TGTGCCAGCAACGGCAAGGCGAGCAATCAGCCCCAGCATTTT. This sequence encodes CASNGKASNQPQHF.

The rearrangement links TRBV9 to TRBJ1-2, with 8 bases matching TRBD1. The CDR3 covers 13 residues. The junction had 2 bases not matched to a gene; V was cut back by 7 bases and J by 0 bases. Looked up from germline, CDR1 is SGDLS and CDR2 is YYNGEE. In nucleotides, the CDR3 is TGTGCCAGCGCAGGGGGCACTAACTATGGCTACACCTTC. Its translation: CASAGGTNYGYTF.

The chain couples TRBV6-1 to TRBJ2-5; 11 nucleotides align to TRBD2. The CDR3 extends over 16 amino acids. V was pared by 4 bases and J by 3 bases, with 7 bases of the junction left unmatched. Looked up from germline, CDR1 is MNHNS and CDR2 is SASEGT. This chain's CDR3 is CASSAQVAGGKETQYF. CDR3 sequence (DNA): TGTGCCAGCAGTGCCCAAGTAGCGGGGGGGAAAGAGACCCAGTACTTC.

V usage is TRBV18 and J usage is TRBJ1-2, with 9 positions matching TRBD1. J gave up 2 bases and V 3 bases, and 1 base lay outside the gene matches. The CDR3 sequence is 14 residues long. Germline values: CDR1 KGHSH, CDR2 LQKENI. Here the CDR3 reads CASSPGQGNYGYTF. The CDR3 region has the DNA TGTGCCAGCTCACCCGGACAGGGGAACTATGGCTACACCTTC.

The V and J genes are TRBV11-2 and TRBJ1-1, with 7 bases that match TRBD1. Germline values: CDR1 SGHAT, CDR2 FQNNGV. The V and J ends lost 5 bases and 8 bases, in that order; junction bases with no gene match: 8. CDR3 size: 13 residues. CDR3 sequence: CASSPGTATEAFF. The CDR3 DNA reads TGTGCCAGCAGCCCCGGGACAGCCACAGAAGCTTTCTTT.

The genes are TRBV7-8 and TRBJ2-3; a weak D match, TRBD2 (5 bases). V was cut by 6 bases and J by 6 bases, with 10 bases left in between. This CDR3 has 12 amino acids. Germline V gene sequence: CDR1 SGHVS, CDR2 FQNEAQ. In nucleotides, the CDR3 is TGTGCCAGCAGGGGAGAGCTCGATACGCAGTATTTT. Protein product: CASRGELDTQYF.

The CDR3 bases are TGTGCCAGCAGCTCCCCGTCTGGTACAGATACGCAGTATTTT. As protein: CASSSPSGTDTQYF. The rearrangement links TRBV7-2 to TRBJ2-3; D is uncertain. V dropped 4 bases and J dropped 3 bases, with 11 bases sitting between them. Germline CDR1 and CDR2: SGHTA and FQGNSA. This CDR3 is built from 14 residues.

The V gene is TRBV2, the J gene TRBJ2-3; D uncertain. CDR3 length equals 14 residues. The germline V gene encodes CDR1 SNHLY and CDR2 FYNNEI. The germline V and J ends were trimmed by 2 bases and 2 bases, with 8 bases remaining between them. The CDR3: CASSEMGVTDTQYF. The CDR3 DNA reads as TGTGCCAGCAGTGAAATGGGTGTCACAGATACGCAGTATTTT. The variable domain in full, with the rest retrieved from reference TRBV2 and TRBJ2-3, is EPEVTQTPSHQVTQMGQEVILRCVPISNHLYFYWYRQILGQKVEFLVSFYNNEISEKSEIFDDQFSVERPDGSNFTLKIRSTKLEDSAMYFCASSEMGVTDTQYFGPGTRLTVL.

V gene TRBV28 combines with J gene TRBJ1-5; no firm D call. Between the trimmed V and J ends, which lost 3 bases and 5 bases, there was a span of 5 bases. The CDR3 runs 12 residues. Germline CDR1 and CDR2: MDHEN and SYDVKM. For the CDR3, the DNA is TGTGCCAGCAGTTTTCTCCATCAGCCCCAGCATTTT. Translating it yields CASSFLHQPQHF.

The V gene is TRBV18, the J gene TRBJ1-2; a possible D gene is TRBD1 (6 bases). Trimming stripped 3 bases from V and 5 bases from J, with 13 bases between. Germline lookup yields CDR1 KGHSH and CDR2 LQKENI. The CDR3 is 14 amino acids. The CDR3 here is CASSPATGTYGYTF. In nucleotides, the CDR3 is TGTGCCAGCTCACCCGCGACAGGCACTTATGGCTACACCTTC.

This chain connects TRBV10-3 to TRBJ2-7; 7 bases fit TRBD1. CDR1 ENHRY and CDR2 SYGVKD come from the germline V gene. The CDR3 length is 13 residues. With 5 bases clipped from V and 2 bases from J, the junction kept 3 bases outside the gene matches. The CDR3 DNA follows: TGTGCCATCAGTTGGGACAGAACCTACGAGCAGTACTTC. Residues: CAISWDRTYEQYF.

The chain recombines TRBV4-1 with TRBJ2-1, with TRBD2 identical over 13 bases. V was clipped by 3 bases and J by 8 bases; unmatched bases: 4. The germline V gene has CDR1 MGHRA and CDR2 YSYEKL. The CDR3 loop spans 15 amino acids. In DNA, the CDR3 is TGCGCCAGCAGCCAGGTCGGACTAGCGGGGGATGAGCAGTTCTTC. This gives the protein CASSQVGLAGDEQFF.

The chain uses TRBV28 and TRBJ2-7; D is possibly TRBD2 (5 bases). This CDR3 contains 13 residues. Trimming left V 5 bases short and J 3 bases short, with 11 bases between. Germline values: CDR1 MDHEN, CDR2 SYDVKM. CDR3 nucleotides: TGTGCCAGCAGTCTTACTAGGAACTACGAGCAGTACTTC. It yields the protein CASSLTRNYEQYF.